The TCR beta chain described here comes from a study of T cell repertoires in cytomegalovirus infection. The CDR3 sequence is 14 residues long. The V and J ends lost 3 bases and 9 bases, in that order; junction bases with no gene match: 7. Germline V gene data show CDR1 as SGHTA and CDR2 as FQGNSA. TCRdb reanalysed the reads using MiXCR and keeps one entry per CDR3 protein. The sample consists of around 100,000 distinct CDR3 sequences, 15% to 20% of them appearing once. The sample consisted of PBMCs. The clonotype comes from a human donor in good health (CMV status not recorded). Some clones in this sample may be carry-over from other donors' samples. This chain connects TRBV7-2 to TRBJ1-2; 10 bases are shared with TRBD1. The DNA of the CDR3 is TGTGCCAGCAGCTTCCCAGGACAGGGGGGACGCTACACCTTC. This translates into CASSFPGQGGRYTF.